This TCR beta chain was sequenced in a study of regulatory T cells in long-lasting Graves disease (dated by TCRdb to the early 2020s). In the study overall: Newly diagnosed Graves' disease patients had taken antithyroid drugs for less than 3 months. A total of 35 or so samples were covered by TCR sequencing, comprising around 13 persistent and about 20 newly diagnosed Graves' disease patients. The study was registered as a clinical trial and conducted in China. This study used TCR sequencing and RNA sequencing of peripheral blood to compare persistent Graves' disease patients against newly diagnosed Graves' disease patients.

The time point label here, explained by the study, means: newly diagnosed GD, antithyroid drugs for less than 3 months. For both TCR sequencing and RNA sequencing, RNA was extracted from PBMCs in TRIzol. The diagnosis of Graves' disease was made according to American Thyroid Association guidelines. The patients came from an endocrinology department in Xi'an, China. From each patient, approximately 10 milliliters of peripheral blood was collected into an EDTA anticoagulant tube. Ficoll Paque Plus density gradient separation was used to isolate PBMCs, and no further T cell sorting was done. An Agilent 2100 Bioanalyzer and agarose gel were used to check RNA quality, while a NanoDrop 2000 measured RNA concentration. Study-wide findings and limitations: Because the primary lesion, thyroid tissue, could not be accessed, the study looked at peripheral blood alone. The small sample size was acknowledged by the authors as a limitation that may reduce accuracy. Preferential use of TRBV28, TRBJ1-2 and TRBJ2-5 was observed in persistent disease, whereas TRBV20-1 and TRBJ2-1 were favored in newly diagnosed disease. A larger number of public clonotypes was shared among persistent patients (about 2,700) than among newly diagnosed patients (roughly 1,000). Lower TCR Shannon entropy and fewer highly expanded clones were observed in persistent Graves' disease patients than in newly diagnosed patients, which suggested clonal expansion. Sequencing and analysis were restricted to the TCR beta chain.

The method was multiplex PCR. Instrument used: Illumina HiSeq 4000. iRepertoire HTBI primers and Arm-PCR amplification of CDR3 regions were used to construct TCR beta libraries. Before sequencing, the PCR products went through gel purification. In the authors' own workflow: Gene usage analysis of CDR3 amino acid clonotypes relied on the approximately 62 TRBV and 13 to 15 TRBJ segments identified across samples. COPE and FqMerger were used to merge filtered high-quality paired reads into contigs. BLAST was used to align contigs to IMGT TRBV, TRBD and TRBJ reference genes, and CDR3 was defined according to IMGT. Clonotypes above 0.1% frequency were classified as highly expanded clones. Shannon entropy was used to measure repertoire diversity, and the Gini coefficient was used to measure V-J evenness. A clonotype was considered public if more than one individual shared it. Clones were called with MiXCR by TCRdb after fastp trimmed the public reads at Q25, and only in-frame beta chains were retained. Rows are unified per CDR3 protein, each entry keeping the most common DNA and genes. These V and J calls are TCRdb output, not the study's own analysis. Within this sample are 450,000 to 700,000 distinct CDR3 sequences, with approximately 13% of them counted one time only. Of the sample, under 10% falls within the top ten clones.

With regard to this clonotype: The antigen this receptor binds is unknown. Base qualities are not recorded, but no much larger clone differs from it by a single base.

Taken from the germline V gene, the CDR1 and CDR2 loops are MNHNS and SASEGT. The CDR3 numbers 13 residues from cysteine through phenylalanine. The DNA shown is the 39-base CDR3, in frame from base 1. Between the V and J ends, shortened by 2 bases and 5 bases respectively, the junction contains 9 bases. These sequences were also reported in another study, on T cells in Graves' hyperthyroidism and ophthalmopathy. As the second publication notes: Stable Graves' hyperthyroidism was defined as no progression to ophthalmopathy during 18 months of follow-up. Hyperthyroidism patients were newly diagnosed, had a disease duration of under 2 months, and were aged 18 to 65 years. Any patient with an uncontrolled infection, another autoimmune disease, pregnancy or lactation was excluded. Clinical symptoms, serum thyroxine and TRAb, thyroid ultrasound, and orbital computed tomography formed the basis for the diagnoses. A first-round RT-PCR of the TCR CDR3 used the HTBI primer set with the Qiagen OneStep RT-PCR kit. Blood samples also contained most of the expanded thyroid clonotypes (frequency above 0.001), which suggests that blood repertoires may reflect thyroid immune responses. Ophthalmopathy was separated from stable hyperthyroidism by a 13 V-J signature model, with over 85% sensitivity and 81% to 83% specificity obtained in cross-validation and 80%/75% obtained in testing. In validation, progression to ophthalmopathy was predicted by the model with 70.59% sensitivity and 72.22% specificity, a median of around 5.9 months before onset. A discovery cohort of around 100 patients, 43 with Graves' ophthalmopathy and 57 with stable Graves' hyperthyroidism, was used to find distinguishing TCR V-J signatures. Whether ophthalmopathy could be predicted prospectively was tested in an independent validation cohort made up of under 20 hyperthyroidism patients plus 17 patients who later progressed to ophthalmopathy. The 100 discovery patients were randomly divided into training and test sets at a 7:3 ratio. In about 6 Graves' hyperthyroidism patients, the study also compared T-cell repertoires from thyroid tissue with T-cell repertoires from blood. After blood sampling, hyperthyroidism patients were treated with methimazole at a starting dose of 30 mg daily, and ophthalmopathy patients were treated with high-dose intravenous methylprednisolone. The libraries were constructed in a second round of multiplex PCR and then size-selected and purified. Libraries were sequenced paired-end with 100 bp reads on an Illumina HiSeq2000. SOAPnuke was used to process the raw data, with reads discarded if the reads contained adapters or uncalled bases, had a mean Phred below 15, or lacked an exact constant-primer or identifier match. High-quality paired reads were merged using COPE v1.2.5, and each unique nucleotide sequence was defined as a clonotype. Clonotypes were aligned to IMGT TRBV, TRBD and TRBJ reference segments using MiTCR v1.1. The analysis included only V-J combinations with a frequency above 0.0001, which together covered roughly 99% of the repertoires. A TCS score was defined as the ratio between F50 (clonal expansion) and ExV (chaos), using BLOSUM62-based TCRdist between CDR3 peptides within each V-J. Welch's t-statistics and random forest reduced just over 500 V-J features to 10 to 15, which were used in a naive Bayes classifier (R e1071). Sample size was not statistically predetermined, and investigators were not blinded to group allocation. TCR Vbeta CDR3 sequencing of 140 or so peripheral blood samples (under 45 ophthalmopathy, around 80 hyperthyroidism and around 17 progressor patients) is reported in the paper.

The TCR comes from a man under 40 with Graves disease. Donor details come from another sample of the same person, matched by shared clones. Material: peripheral blood mononuclear cells (PBMCs), obtained at new diagnosis, from a patient treated with antithyroid drugs. The sequence is built from TRBV6-1 and TRBJ2-5; no confident D gene assignment can be made. The CDR3 region reads CASSETPLETQYF. The DNA reads TGTGCCAGCAGTGAAACCCCCCTGGAGACCCAGTACTTC.